The 27 T cell receptor beta chains below come from one sample, sequenced in a study of T cell changes during pregnancy in multiple sclerosis. Measured with immunoSEQ multiplex PCR; TCRdb has only the in-frame clones, and not every one. The data contain tens of thousands of clones, under 95% of them singletons. The sequencing used peripheral blood, collected in the third trimester of pregnancy. The source of these receptors is a female donor in good health, enrolled as a control in a pregnancy study.

The chain carries TRBV2 and TRBJ2-7, with 8 bases aligning to TRBD1. The V gene end was trimmed by 6 bases and the J gene end by 2 bases; junction bases not matched to a gene: 12. The CDR3 is 16 amino acids. From germline, CDR1 is SNHLY and CDR2 FYNNEI. CDR3 region: CASSVNIGTGTYEQYF. The DNA for the CDR3 is TGTGCCAGCAGCGTCAATATTGGGACAGGAACCTACGAGCAGTACTTC.

In DNA, the CDR3 is TGTGCCAGCAGCCTCCCGAAGGGGAGGGAGACCCAGTACTTC. This gives the protein CASSLPKGRETQYF. This chain connects TRBV7-9 to TRBJ2-5; D is possibly TRBD2 (6 bases). This CDR3 has 14 residues. The V end was cut by 5 bases, the J end by 5 bases, with 15 bases between. The germline gives CDR1 SEHNR, CDR2 FQNEAQ (reference sequence). Full variable domain (missing parts from reference TRBV7-9 and TRBJ2-5): DTGVSQNPRHKITKRGQNVTFRCDPISEHNRLYWYRQTLGQGPEFLTYFQNEAQLEKSRLLSDRFSAERPKGSFSTLEIQRTEQGDSAMYLCASSLPKGRETQYFGPGTRLLVL.

The gene calls are TRBV29-1 and TRBJ1-1, with unresolved D. The CDR3 runs to 13 residues. Germline CDR1 is SQVTM and CDR2 is ANQGSEA. V lost 5 bases to trimming and J lost 5 bases, with 15 bases between them. CDR3 sequence: CSVQKAGRTEAFF. The DNA of the CDR3 is TGCAGCGTTCAGAAAGCGGGTAGAACTGAAGCTTTCTTT.

This chain links TRBV18 with TRBJ2-7; the D is unclear. Germline CDR1 and CDR2: KGHSH and LQKENI. Trimming took off 4 bases at V and 4 bases at J, with 11 bases between the two ends. The CDR3 spans 13 residues. Here the CDR3 reads CASSRADDYEQYF. The CDR3, as DNA: TGTGCCAGCTCACGGGCCGACGATTACGAGCAGTACTTC.

The chain uses TRBV18 and TRBJ1-2; no reliable D call. The CDR3 has 13 amino acids. The V and J ends lost 3 bases and 2 bases respectively, with 7 bases between them. Looked up from germline, CDR1 is KGHSH and CDR2 is LQKENI. Here the CDR3 DNA reads TGTGCCAGCTCACCGGAGACGAACTATGGCTACACCTTC. This sequence encodes CASSPETNYGYTF.

This rearrangement joins TRBV5-4 to TRBJ1-6; TRBD1 matches at 8 bases. The CDR3 is 17 residues long. CDR1 is SGHNT, CDR2 YYREEE, per germline (reference sequence). The ends lost 5 bases at V and 0 bases at J; junction bases unmatched: 7. Here the CDR3 DNA reads TGTGCCAGCAGATCGGGACAGGAAAGCTCCTATAATTCACCCCTCCACTTT. It specifies CASRSGQESSYNSPLHF.

This clone was found a few times. The chain uses TRBV5-1 and TRBJ1-1; D unclear. Trimming removed 0 bases at V and 0 bases at J, with 6 bases between. Per the germline V gene, CDR1 is SGHRS and CDR2 is YFSETQ. The CDR3 loop spans 14 amino acids. CDR3 bases: TGCGCCAGCAGCTTGGGGAGTCTGAACACTGAAGCTTTCTTT. This gives the protein CASSLGSLNTEAFF.

This clone was recorded once. The V and J genes are TRBV11-2 and TRBJ2-2; D is possibly TRBD2 (6 bases). Deletions cut 2 bases from V and 7 bases from J, with 20 bases between. Per the germline V gene, CDR1 is SGHAT and CDR2 is FQNNGV. This CDR3 comprises 17 residues. The CDR3 nucleotides are TGTGCCAGCAGCTTAAGGGGTCCGGGACTCGGGGACGGGGAGCTGTTTTTT. Protein product: CASSLRGPGLGDGELFF.

The chain carries TRBV5-6 and TRBJ1-3; the D is unclear. CDR1 and CDR2 (germline): SGHDT, YYEEEE. The CDR3 contains 14 residues. Trimming pared 4 bases from V and 0 bases from J, leaving 8 bases between. This CDR3 is CASSPTASGNTIYF. Here the CDR3 DNA reads TGTGCCAGCAGCCCCACTGCCTCTGGAAACACCATATATTTT.

The chain uses TRBV14 and TRBJ2-3, with TRBD2 matching over 8 bases. Germline CDR1 is SGHDN and CDR2 is FVKESK. V was pared by 6 bases and J by 1 base, with 12 bases of the junction left unmatched. This CDR3 has 17 residues. The CDR3 spells CASRTVGGGKGTDTQYF. In DNA, the CDR3 is TGTGCCAGCAGGACTGTTGGCGGGGGGAAGGGCACAGATACGCAGTATTTT.

V and J are TRBV7-3 and TRBJ1-2, with a weak D call TRBD1 (5 bases). CDR1 SGHTA and CDR2 FQGTGA come from the germline V gene. Trimming took 1 base from V and 6 from J, leaving 9 bases between them. The CDR3 has 13 amino acids. The CDR3 region is CASSLKSGDGYTF. CDR3 in DNA: TGTGCCAGCAGCTTAAAATCGGGGGATGGCTACACCTTC.

V usage is TRBV4-3 and J usage is TRBJ1-4; TRBD1 aligns across 9 bases. After removal of 4 bases from V and 1 base from J, the junction contained 10 bases not matched to a gene. CDR3 length: 18 residues. Germline-derived CDR1 and CDR2 are LGHNA and YSLEER. This CDR3 reads CASSRPGQGIGTNEKLFF. CDR3 bases: TGCGCCAGCAGCCGACCGGGACAGGGTATCGGAACTAATGAAAAACTGTTTTTT.

The chain is built from TRBV30 and TRBJ1-2; 10 nucleotides agree with TRBD1. Germline V gene sequence: CDR1 GTSNPN, CDR2 SVGIG (reference sequence). The trim removed 0 bases at V and 7 bases at J, leaving 2 bases unmatched. The CDR3 runs to 13 residues. The CDR3 loop is CAWSVGQGFGYTF. CDR3 DNA sequence: TGTGCCTGGAGTGTGGGACAGGGGTTTGGCTACACCTTC.

This clone has just a few counts. The rearrangement uses TRBV30 and TRBJ1-1; unclear D gene. Germline CDR1 is GTSNPN and CDR2 is SVGIG (reference sequence). The CDR3 extends over 13 amino acids. V was shortened by 5 bases and J by 0 bases, with 10 bases between the two germline ends. CDR3 sequence: CAWGEGVNTEAFF. The CDR3 nucleotides are TGTGCCTGGGGGGAGGGAGTGAACACTGAAGCTTTCTTT.

The chain employs TRBV7-2 and TRBJ2-5, with D unclear. Germline V gene sequence: CDR1 SGHTA, CDR2 FQGNSA. With 4 bases removed from V and 5 bases from J, the gap between germline ends came to 8 bases. The CDR3 extends over 12 amino acids. CDR3 in amino acids: CASSSPRETQYF. The CDR3 bases are TGTGCCAGCAGCTCCCCCCGTGAGACCCAGTACTTC.

CDR3 coding DNA: TGTGCCTGGAGTTCTGGAGTGTCTAACTATGGCTACACCTTC. It translates to CAWSSGVSNYGYTF. J is TRBJ1-2 and V is TRBV30; D unclear. V was pared by 2 bases and J by 0 bases, with 10 bases between. CDR3 length equals 14 residues. CDR1 and CDR2 (germline): GTSNPN, SVGIG (reference sequence).

This chain uses TRBV7-9 with TRBJ1-1; TRBD1 aligns across 10 bases. Looked up from germline, CDR1 is SEHNR and CDR2 is FQNEAQ (reference sequence). The junction had 6 bases not matched to a gene; V was cut back by 0 bases and J by 5 bases. The CDR3 spans 16 residues. The CDR3 spells CASSLARTGGETEAFF. Written as DNA, the CDR3 is TGTGCCAGCAGCTTAGCCCGGACAGGGGGTGAGACTGAAGCTTTCTTT.

The genes are TRBV7-9 and TRBJ1-1, with TRBD1 identical over 7 bases. The J segment lost 0 bases and the V segment lost 3 bases, leaving 4 bases of the junction unmatched. In germline, CDR1 is SEHNR, CDR2 FQNEAQ (reference sequence). The CDR3 is 15 amino acids. CDR3 in DNA: TGTGCCAGCAGCTTGGGACAGTTCATGAACACTGAAGCTTTCTTT. Translating gives CASSLGQFMNTEAFF.

V usage is TRBV5-6 and J usage is TRBJ1-4, with no clear D. The CDR3 is 15 amino acids. Germline lookup yields CDR1 SGHDT and CDR2 YYEEEE. V shed 7 bases and J shed 5 bases, with 18 bases lying between them. Here the CDR3 DNA reads TGTGCCAGCCTACCCAATTCCGGGTCCAATGAAAAACTGTTTTTT. Its protein is CASLPNSGSNEKLFF. Variable domain in full (rest from reference TRBV5-6 and TRBJ1-4): DAGVTQSPTHLIKTRGQQVTLRCSPKSGHDTVSWYQQALGQGPQFIFQYYEEEERQRGNFPDRFSGHQFPNYSSELNVNALLLGDSALYLCASLPNSGSNEKLFFGSGTQLSVL.

The rearrangement joins TRBV7-2 to TRBJ1-2; TRBD1 might be the D (6 bases). Germline loops: CDR1 SGHTA, CDR2 FQGNSA. V shed 0 bases and J shed 3 bases, with 11 bases lying between them. This CDR3 comprises 15 residues. This chain's CDR3 is CASSLAKDSHYGYTF. CDR3 DNA: TGTGCCAGCAGCTTAGCGAAGGACAGCCACTATGGCTACACCTTC.

The chain links TRBV5-5 to TRBJ1-5, with 7 bases fitting TRBD1. The V segment lost 4 bases and the J segment 4 bases; nucleotides outside the gene matches: 14. Germline lookup yields CDR1 SGHKS and CDR2 YYEKEE (reference sequence). The CDR3 totals 17 residues. The chain's CDR3 is CASSRQPLRQGNQPQHF. CDR3 coding DNA: TGTGCCAGCAGCCGCCAACCTTTAAGACAGGGAAATCAGCCCCAGCATTTT. Using reference TRBV5-5 and TRBJ1-5 for the parts outside the CDR3, the full variable domain is DAGVTQSPTHLIKTRGQQVTLRCSPISGHKSVSWYQQVLGQGPQFIFQYYEKEERGRGNFPDRFSARQFPNYSSELNVNALLLGDSALYLCASSRQPLRQGNQPQHFGDGTRLSIL.

The rearrangement joins TRBV7-8 to TRBJ2-7, with a possible D match to TRBD1 (6 bases). Germline CDR1 reads SGHVS; CDR2 reads FQNEAQ. This CDR3 comprises 17 residues. The V and J ends lost 5 bases and 2 bases respectively, with 22 bases between them. CDR3 sequence (DNA): TGTGCCAGCAGCACAGGGTTCGGACAACCGAACGCCTACGAGCAGTACTTC. This codes for CASSTGFGQPNAYEQYF.

V is TRBV19 and J is TRBJ2-2, with TRBD1 as a possible D gene (5 bases). Trimming cost V 6 bases and J 0 bases, with 8 bases left between them. This CDR3 has 14 amino acids. CDR1 is LNHDA, CDR2 SQIVND, per germline (reference sequence). In DNA form, the CDR3 reads TGTGCCAGTAGAGACAGCCCGAACACCGGGGAGCTGTTTTTT. Translating gives CASRDSPNTGELFF. The full variable domain, its missing parts supplied by reference TRBV19 and TRBJ2-2, is DGGITQSPKYLFRKEGQNVTLSCEQNLNHDAMYWYRQDPGQGLRLIYYSQIVNDFQKGDIAEGYSVSREKKESFPLTVTSAQKNPTAFYLCASRDSPNTGELFFGEGSRLTVL.

The CDR3 loop reads CASSPVGQAHEQFF. In nucleotides, the CDR3 is TGTGCCAGCTCACCGGTCGGACAGGCCCATGAGCAGTTCTTC. The J gene is TRBJ2-1, the V gene TRBV18, with TRBD1 matching 7 bases. Trimming cost V 3 bases and J 8 bases; bases outside gene matches: 7. The CDR3 extends over 14 amino acids. Germline V CDR1 and CDR2: KGHSH, LQKENI.

V is TRBV4-3 and J is TRBJ1-3; D call uncertain. This CDR3 contains 16 residues. Germline CDR1 and CDR2: LGHNA and YSLEER. Trimming removed 1 base at V and 3 bases at J, with 13 bases between. CDR3 nucleotides: TGCGCCAGCAGCCAAGGGTCGGGGTTGAATGGAAACACCATATATTTT. Translation: CASSQGSGLNGNTIYF.

The chain joins TRBV10-3 to TRBJ1-1, with 7 bases identical to TRBD1. The CDR3 contains 14 residues. Germline CDR1 ENHRY, CDR2 SYGVKD. The J segment lost 2 bases and the V segment lost 8 bases, leaving 8 bases of the junction unmatched. As DNA, the CDR3 is TGTGCCATCCGGGACGGGACAGCAAACACTGAAGCTTTCTTT. Its translation is CAIRDGTANTEAFF.

The CDR3: CAWSEQGAGTEAFF. For the CDR3, the DNA is TGTGCCTGGAGTGAACAGGGGGCAGGAACTGAAGCTTTCTTT. This chain links TRBV30 with TRBJ1-1; 9 nucleotides line up with TRBD1. V was clipped by 1 base and J by 5 bases; unmatched bases: 5. Germline V gene lookup returns CDR1 GTSNPN and CDR2 SVGIG (reference sequence). The CDR3 spans 14 residues.